This is a list of T cell receptor beta chains from one sample in a study of vaccination effects on CD4 cells after COVID-19. These receptors' antigens are unknown. Measured with immunoSEQ multiplex PCR; TCRdb has only the in-frame clones, and not every one. There are fewer than 30,000 clones in the sample; under 90% occur only once, and more than 1.4% lies in the top ten. The sample was CD4+ T cells from PBMCs cultured with HCoV-NL63 spike peptides, taken after COVID-19 vaccination. The receptors here all came from a human donor who received a COVID-19 vaccine. Some clones in this sample may be carry-over from other donors' samples. Both conserved end residues are part of each CDR3. D genes are given only for firm matches. Only part of the rows carry a size: once, few, many, or a class if the clone is expanded.

j_call | clone_size | v_call | d_call | cdr3_nt | cdr3_aa
TRBJ1-1 | NA | TRBV2 | NA | TGTGCCACCGAAATTAAACAGGGTTCCGGGACTGAAGCTTTCTTT | CATEIKQGSGTEAFF
TRBJ2-1 | NA | TRBV2 | TRBD2 | TGTGCCAGCACTAGCGGGGGCTCCTACAATGAGCAGTTCTTC | CASTSGGSYNEQFF
TRBJ2-4 | NA | TRBV27 | TRBD1 | TGTGCCAGCAGTTTATTGGTCTCGGACAGGGCCAAAAACATTCAGTACTTC | CASSLLVSDRAKNIQYF
TRBJ2-5 | few | TRBV6-1 | NA | TGTGCCAGCAGTGACATGGACCGGCGTGGGACCCAGTACTTC | CASSDMDRRGTQYF
TRBJ2-5 | NA | TRBV7-8 | TRBD2 | TGTGCCAGCAGCTTAAGACTAGCGGGGGGTGAAGAGACCCAGTACTTC | CASSLRLAGGEETQYF
TRBJ2-3 | NA | TRBV7-2 | NA | TGTGCCAGCAGTTACCCGGGACGCGCGCAGTATTTT | CASSYPGRAQYF
TRBJ1-5 | NA | TRBV6-5 | NA | TGTGCCAGCAGTTACGACAGTACGGAGCCCCAGCATTTT | CASSYDSTEPQHF
TRBJ1-2 | NA | TRBV5-1 | TRBD1 | TGCGCCAGCAGCCAAAGACAGGGAAAGGAGGATGGCTACACCTTC | CASSQRQGKEDGYTF
TRBJ2-5 | NA | TRBV23-1 | NA | TGCGCCAGCACCCCCGACAGGAAGAAAGAGACCCAGTACTTC | CASTPDRKKETQYF
TRBJ1-1 | NA | TRBV28 | NA | TGTGCCAGCCGACAGGTGAACACTGAAGCTTTCTTT | CASRQVNTEAFF
TRBJ2-2 | NA | TRBV6-5 | NA | TGTGCCAGCCGCAGGACACTCACCGGGGAGCTGTTTTTT | CASRRTLTGELFF
TRBJ1-6 | NA | TRBV2 | TRBD1 | TGTGCCAGCAAACAGGGGGCCGCCTATAATTCACCCCTCCACTTT | CASKQGAAYNSPLHF
TRBJ2-5 | NA | TRBV24-1 | TRBD1 | TGTGCCACCGGGACAGACCTCGGGGAGACCCAGTACTTC | CATGTDLGETQYF
TRBJ1-6 | NA | TRBV30 | NA | TGTGCCTGGAAAGGGGCTAGCTCCTATAATTCACCCCTCCACTTT | CAWKGASSYNSPLHF
TRBJ2-3 | NA | TRBV7-2 | NA | TGTGCCAGCAGCTTACGGGCAGGGCCGATGGATACGCAGTATTTT | CASSLRAGPMDTQYF
TRBJ1-1 | NA | TRBV6-4 | NA | TGTGCCAGCAGTGACTCGACCTTGACTGAAGCTTTCTTT | CASSDSTLTEAFF
TRBJ2-4 | NA | TRBV11-2 | NA | TGTGCCAGCAGCTTACGTGGAGCCAAAAACATTCAGTACTTC | CASSLRGAKNIQYF
TRBJ2-5 | NA | TRBV6-5 | TRBD1 | TGTGCCAGCAGTTCTGACAGGGGAGGACAGACCCAGTACTTC | CASSSDRGGQTQYF
TRBJ1-1 | NA | TRBV7-3 | NA | TGTGCCAGCAGCCGGCGGGGGGGGAACACTGAAGCTTTCTTT | CASSRRGGNTEAFF
TRBJ2-6 | NA | TRBV25-1 | NA | TGTGCCAGCAGCAAACAGGGTTCGGGGGCCAACGTCCTGACTTTC | CASSKQGSGANVLTF
TRBJ2-1 | NA | TRBV24-1 | NA | TGTGCCACCAGTGGGCGGCGGCAGAACAATGAGCAGTTCTTC | CATSGRRQNNEQFF
TRBJ2-5 | NA | TRBV29-1 | TRBD2 | TGCAGCGTTCTCGTGGGGGGGGAGACCCAGTACTTC | CSVLVGGETQYF
TRBJ2-3 | NA | TRBV10-3 | TRBD2 | TGTGCCATCAGTGAGCCGGTAGGCCCTAGCGGCCTTACGCAGTATTTT | CAISEPVGPSGLTQYF
TRBJ2-3 | NA | TRBV7-2 | NA | TGTGCCAGCAGCTCAATTACAGATACGCAGTATTTT | CASSSITDTQYF
TRBJ1-2 | NA | TRBV19 | NA | TGTGCCAGTAGTCTCAGGGTACAGCTTGGCTACACCTTC | CASSLRVQLGYTF
TRBJ2-1 | few | TRBV19 | NA | TGTGCCAGTAGTCGCGGGGCCTCCTACAATGAGCAGTTCTTC | CASSRGASYNEQFF
TRBJ2-3 | NA | TRBV5-1 | NA | TGCGCCAGCCGACCCCCCCTACCGGGCGACACAGATACGCAGTATTTT | CASRPPLPGDTDTQYF
TRBJ1-6 | NA | TRBV5-5 | NA | TGTGCCAGCAGCTTATCCGGGACACCCGGGCATTCACCCCTCCACTTT | CASSLSGTPGHSPLHF
TRBJ2-3 | NA | TRBV10-3 | NA | TGTGCCAGTAAGACCGGGACGGACACAGATACGCAGTATTTT | CASKTGTDTDTQYF
TRBJ2-3 | NA | TRBV18 | NA | TGTGCCAGCTCACCACCGGGTACAGATACGCAGTATTTT | CASSPPGTDTQYF
TRBJ1-1 | NA | TRBV5-1 | NA | TGCGCCAGCAGCTACGATGCGGGGAACACTGAAGCTTTCTTT | CASSYDAGNTEAFF
TRBJ1-2 | NA | TRBV6-6 | NA | TGTGCCAGCAGTTCCGGGGGGGGGCTGAACTATGGCTACACCTTC | CASSSGGGLNYGYTF
TRBJ1-1 | NA | TRBV28 | NA | TGTGCCAGCAGTTTTTCGGGGGGGAACACTGAAGCTTTCTTT | CASSFSGGNTEAFF
TRBJ2-1 | NA | TRBV9 | NA | TGTGCCAGCAGCGCTAACAGCCGCTCCTACAATGAGCAGTTCTTC | CASSANSRSYNEQFF
TRBJ2-5 | NA | TRBV3-1/TRBV3-2 | NA | TGTGCCAGCAGCCAACCACAGGGTAGGGGGCAAGAGACCCAGTACTTC | CASSQPQGRGQETQYF
TRBJ2-2 | few | TRBV2 | NA | TGTGCCAGCAGCGCAACTCACCTTACGAACACCGGGGAGCTGTTTTTT | CASSATHLTNTGELFF
TRBJ2-3 | few | TRBV10-2 | NA | TGCGCCAGCAGTGTTATCACAGATACGCAGTATTTT | CASSVITDTQYF
TRBJ2-1 | once | TRBV2 | TRBD2 | TGTGCCAGCAGTGTACGCCAGCGGGGGGCCACCTACAATGAGCAGTTCTTC | CASSVRQRGATYNEQFF
TRBJ2-3 | NA | TRBV4-3 | TRBD1 | TGCGCCAGCAGCTCCCAACCCCCGGGACAGGGCACAGATACGCAGTATTTT | CASSSQPPGQGTDTQYF
TRBJ2-5 | NA | TRBV18 | NA | TGTGCCACCCTTGACAGCCTCCAAGAGACCCAGTACTTC | CATLDSLQETQYF
TRBJ2-5 | NA | TRBV18 | TRBD1 | TGTGCCAGCTCGCGACAGGGTTTCGGAGAGACCCAGTACTTC | CASSRQGFGETQYF
TRBJ1-5 | NA | TRBV28 | TRBD1 | TGTGCCAGCAGCCCAGACAGGGGAAGGCAGCCCCAGCATTTT | CASSPDRGRQPQHF
TRBJ1-4 | NA | TRBV27 | TRBD1 | TGTGCCAGCAGTTCCCGGGGACAGGGGAAGAATGAAAAACTGTTTTTT | CASSSRGQGKNEKLFF
TRBJ2-5 | NA | TRBV7-2 | NA | TGTGCCAGCAGCTTTGGGGGCTCGTACCAAGAGACCCAGTACTTC | CASSFGGSYQETQYF
TRBJ2-4 | NA | TRBV5-4 | NA | TGTGCCAGCAGCTTGGCCGGGACTCAATCCGGAAACATTCAGTACTTC | CASSLAGTQSGNIQYF
TRBJ1-3 | NA | TRBV13 | NA | TGTGCCAGCAGCTCGGACAGATACTCTGGAAACACCATATATTTT | CASSSDRYSGNTIYF
TRBJ1-2 | once | TRBV2 | NA | TGTGCCAGCAGTACCAGTGGTGGCTACACCTTC | CASSTSGGYTF
TRBJ2-2 | NA | TRBV5-8 | NA | TGTGCCAGCAGCGTGAGAGAACCTGTTTCTTATCGCGGGGAGCTGTTTTTT | CASSVREPVSYRGELFF
TRBJ2-2 | NA | TRBV18 | TRBD1 | TGTGCCAGCTCACCATTCCGGGGACAGGACTACACCGGGGAGCTGTTTTTT | CASSPFRGQDYTGELFF
TRBJ1-1 | NA | TRBV2 | TRBD1 | TGTGCCAGCAGTGATGGCAGGGGGCTCGCTGAAGCTTTCTTT | CASSDGRGLAEAFF
TRBJ1-1 | NA | TRBV6-6 | NA | TGTGCCAGCATAAGACAGAACATGAACACTGAAGCTTTCTTT | CASIRQNMNTEAFF
TRBJ1-5 | NA | TRBV6-6 | NA | TGTGCCAGCACTCTAATGTGGCGGGGGGATCAGCCCCAGCATTTT | CASTLMWRGDQPQHF
TRBJ1-6 | NA | TRBV7-2 | TRBD1 | TGTGCCAGCAGTCCACAGGGGGCGAATTCACCCCTCCACTTT | CASSPQGANSPLHF
TRBJ2-3 | NA | TRBV2 | NA | TGTGCCAGCGTTTCGAATCACAGAACAGATACGCAGTATTTT | CASVSNHRTDTQYF
TRBJ1-6 | NA | TRBV7-9 | NA | TGTGCCAGCAGCTCCCCAAAGGGGTCCGGTTCACCCCTCCACTTT | CASSSPKGSGSPLHF